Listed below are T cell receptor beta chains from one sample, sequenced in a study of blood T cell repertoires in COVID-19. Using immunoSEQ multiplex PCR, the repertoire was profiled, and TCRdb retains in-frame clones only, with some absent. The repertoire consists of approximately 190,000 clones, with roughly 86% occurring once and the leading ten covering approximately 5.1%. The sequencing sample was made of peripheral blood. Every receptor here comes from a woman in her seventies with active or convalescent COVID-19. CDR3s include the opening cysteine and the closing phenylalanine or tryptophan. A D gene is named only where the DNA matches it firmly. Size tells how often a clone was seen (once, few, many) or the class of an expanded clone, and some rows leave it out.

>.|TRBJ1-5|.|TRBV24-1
CATSRGAGVGQPQHF
TGTGCCACCAGTCGAGGGGCGGGGGTTGGTCAGCCCCAGCATTTT
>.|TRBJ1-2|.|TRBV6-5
CASSRGRGGYTF
TGTGCCAGCAGTAGAGGGAGAGGTGGCTACACCTTC
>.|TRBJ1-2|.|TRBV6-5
CARTPYYGYTF
TGTGCCAGAACTCCTTACTATGGCTACACCTTC
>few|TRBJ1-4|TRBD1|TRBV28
CASSLGGGAGGSKFF
TGTGCCAGCAGTTTGGGCGGCGGAGCAGGGGGCTCCAAATTTTTT
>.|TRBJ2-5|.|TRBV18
CASSPSLGQGETQYF
TGTGCCAGCTCACCGTCCTTAGGGCAGGGGGAGACCCAGTACTTC
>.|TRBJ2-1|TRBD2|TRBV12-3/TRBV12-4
CASWRGAYNEQFF
TGTGCCAGCTGGCGGGGGGCCTACAATGAGCAGTTCTTC
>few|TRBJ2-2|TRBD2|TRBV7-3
CASSSSSGMGGELFF
TGTGCCAGCAGCTCCTCTAGCGGGATGGGAGGGGAGCTGTTTTTT
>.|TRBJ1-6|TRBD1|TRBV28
CASSLPDRLSLYNSPLHF
TGTGCCAGCAGTTTACCGGACAGGCTATCTCTCTATAATTCACCCCTCCACTTT
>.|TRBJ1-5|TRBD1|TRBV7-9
CASSPGTVNQPQHF
TGTGCCAGCAGCCCAGGGACAGTCAATCAGCCCCAGCATTTT
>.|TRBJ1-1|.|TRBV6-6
CASSYSDISEAFF
TGTGCCAGCAGTTACTCTGACATCAGTGAAGCTTTCTTT
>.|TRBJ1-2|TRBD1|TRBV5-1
CASSLEGQDYGYTF
TGCGCCAGCAGCTTGGAGGGACAGGACTATGGCTACACCTTC
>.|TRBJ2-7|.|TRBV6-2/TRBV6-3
CASSSHPGEGVYEQYF
TGTGCCAGCAGTTCGCACCCGGGAGAAGGGGTTTACGAGCAGTACTTC
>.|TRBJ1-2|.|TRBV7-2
CASSLVGGSGYTF
TGTGCCAGCAGCTTAGTTGGAGGGAGTGGCTACACCTTC
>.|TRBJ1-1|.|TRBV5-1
CASSLAAGFDTEAFF
TGCGCCAGCAGCTTGGCGGCAGGGTTTGACACTGAAGCTTTCTTT
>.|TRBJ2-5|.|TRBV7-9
CASSFPAGPETQYF
TGTGCCAGCAGCTTTCCGGCAGGGCCAGAGACCCAGTACTTC
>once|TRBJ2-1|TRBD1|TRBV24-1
CATQKQGAVNEQFF
TGTGCCACCCAAAAACAGGGGGCTGTCAATGAGCAGTTCTTC
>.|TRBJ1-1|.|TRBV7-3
CASSNGQRAFF
TGTGCCAGCAGCAACGGACAGAGGGCTTTCTTT
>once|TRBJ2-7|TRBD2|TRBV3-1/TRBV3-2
CASRPRGSGIDEQYF
TGTGCCAGCAGGCCCAGGGGTAGCGGGATCGACGAGCAGTACTTC
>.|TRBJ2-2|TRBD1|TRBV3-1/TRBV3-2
CASRNRGNTGELFF
TGTGCCAGCAGGAACAGGGGCAATACCGGGGAGCTGTTTTTT
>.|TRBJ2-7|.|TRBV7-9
CASSLEARGYEQYF
TGTGCCAGCAGCTTAGAGGCCAGGGGTTACGAGCAGTACTTC
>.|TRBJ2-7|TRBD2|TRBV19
CASRPGGSESYEQYF
TGTGCCAGTAGACCGGGAGGGAGTGAATCCTACGAGCAGTACTTC
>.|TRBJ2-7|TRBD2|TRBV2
CASSELGGYEQYF
TGTGCCAGCAGTGAACTGGGGGGGTACGAGCAGTACTTC
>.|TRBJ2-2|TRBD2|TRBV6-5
CASIFSGRAGGELFF
TGTGCCAGCATCTTCAGCGGGAGGGCCGGAGGGGAGCTGTTTTTT
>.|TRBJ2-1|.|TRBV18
CASSPVQLNEQFF
TGTGCCAGCTCACCGGTACAGTTAAATGAGCAGTTCTTC
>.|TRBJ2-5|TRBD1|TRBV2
CASDKYRDRVGETQYF
TGTGCCAGCGATAAATACCGGGACAGGGTGGGGGAGACCCAGTACTTC
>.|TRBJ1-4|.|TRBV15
CATSRDGGGSNEKLFF
TGTGCCACCAGCAGAGATGGGGGGGGATCTAATGAAAAACTGTTTTTT
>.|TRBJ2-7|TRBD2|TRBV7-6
CASSLSGGVPSYEQYF
TGTGCCAGCAGCTTAAGCGGGGGAGTTCCCTCCTACGAGCAGTACTTC
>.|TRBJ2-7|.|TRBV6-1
CASSDAGLSYEQYF
TGTGCCAGCAGTGATGCGGGACTCTCCTACGAGCAGTACTTC
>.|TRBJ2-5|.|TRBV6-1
CASSEVIGGETQYF
TGTGCCAGCAGTGAAGTCATCGGAGGGGAGACCCAGTACTTC
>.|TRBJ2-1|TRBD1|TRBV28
CASSPLVQTGGRSSYNEQFF
TGTGCCAGCAGTCCTCTGGTTCAGACAGGGGGTCGGAGCTCCTACAATGAGCAGTTCTTC
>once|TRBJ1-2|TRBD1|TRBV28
CASFDRGLIRGYTF
TGTGCCAGCTTCGACAGGGGGCTAATACGAGGCTACACCTTC
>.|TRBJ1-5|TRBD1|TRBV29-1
CSVAGQGDQPQHF
TGCAGCGTTGCGGGACAGGGGGATCAGCCCCAGCATTTT
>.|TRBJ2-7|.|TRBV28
CASTRYQGTYEQYF
TGTGCCAGCACTCGTTATCAGGGCACCTACGAGCAGTACTTC
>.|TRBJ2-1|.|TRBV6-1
CASSEAGSGYPYNEQFF
TGTGCCAGCAGTGAAGCAGGGTCAGGGTATCCCTACAATGAGCAGTTCTTC
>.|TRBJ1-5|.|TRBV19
CATNPATGSNQPQHF
TGTGCCACCAACCCGGCTACAGGGAGCAATCAGCCCCAGCATTTT
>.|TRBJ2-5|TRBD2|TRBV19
CASSSGRAQTQYF
TGTGCCAGTAGTAGCGGGAGGGCTCAGACCCAGTACTTC
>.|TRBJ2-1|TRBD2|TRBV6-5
CASSMGLAEYNEQFF
TGTGCCAGCAGTATGGGACTAGCGGAATACAATGAGCAGTTCTTC
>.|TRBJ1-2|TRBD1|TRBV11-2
CASSPGGYGYTF
TGTGCCAGCAGCCCAGGGGGCTATGGCTACACCTTC
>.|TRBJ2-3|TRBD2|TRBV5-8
CASSLYRGEGADTQYF
TGTGCCAGCAGCTTGTATCGCGGGGAGGGAGCAGATACGCAGTATTTT
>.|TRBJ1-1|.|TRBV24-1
CATSDLVGEAFF
TGTGCCACCAGTGATTTGGTCGGTGAAGCTTTCTTT
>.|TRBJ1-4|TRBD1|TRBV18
CASSVRDRAPNEKLFF
TGTGCCAGCTCAGTTCGGGACAGGGCGCCTAATGAAAAACTGTTTTTT
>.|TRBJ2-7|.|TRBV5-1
CASSLWQGSSEQYF
TGCGCCAGCAGCTTGTGGCAGGGGAGTTCCGAGCAGTACTTC